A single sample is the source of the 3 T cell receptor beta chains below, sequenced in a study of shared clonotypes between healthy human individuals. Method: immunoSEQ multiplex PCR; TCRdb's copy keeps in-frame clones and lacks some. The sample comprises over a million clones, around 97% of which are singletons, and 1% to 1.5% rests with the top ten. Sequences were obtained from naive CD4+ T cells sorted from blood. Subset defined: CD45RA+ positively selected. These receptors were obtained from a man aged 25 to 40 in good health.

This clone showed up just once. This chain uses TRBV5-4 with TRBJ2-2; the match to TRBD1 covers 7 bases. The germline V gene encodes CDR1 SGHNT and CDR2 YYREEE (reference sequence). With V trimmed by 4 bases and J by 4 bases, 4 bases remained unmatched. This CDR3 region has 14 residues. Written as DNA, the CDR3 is TGTGCCAGCAGCCGGGGACAGCTCACCGGGGAGCTGTTTTTT. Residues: CASSRGQLTGELFF.

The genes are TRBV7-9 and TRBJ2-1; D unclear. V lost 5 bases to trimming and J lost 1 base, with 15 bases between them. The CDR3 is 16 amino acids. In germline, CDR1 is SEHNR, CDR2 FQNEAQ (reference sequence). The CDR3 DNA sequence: TGTGCCAGCAGCCCAAAGAGCCCAGGATCCTACAATGAGCAGTTCTTC. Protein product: CASSPKSPGSYNEQFF. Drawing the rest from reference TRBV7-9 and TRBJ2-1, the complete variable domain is DTGVSQNPRHKITKRGQNVTFRCDPISEHNRLYWYRQTLGQGPEFLTYFQNEAQLEKSRLLSDRFSAERPKGSFSTLEIQRTEQGDSAMYLCASSPKSPGSYNEQFFGPGTRLTVL.

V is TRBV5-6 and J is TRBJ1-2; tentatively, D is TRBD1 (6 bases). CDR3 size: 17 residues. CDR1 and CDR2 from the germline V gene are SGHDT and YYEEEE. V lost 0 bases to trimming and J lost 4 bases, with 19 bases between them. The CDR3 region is CASSLGTAPRLPYGYTF. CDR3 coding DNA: TGTGCCAGCAGCTTGGGGACAGCTCCTAGGCTACCCTATGGCTACACCTTC.